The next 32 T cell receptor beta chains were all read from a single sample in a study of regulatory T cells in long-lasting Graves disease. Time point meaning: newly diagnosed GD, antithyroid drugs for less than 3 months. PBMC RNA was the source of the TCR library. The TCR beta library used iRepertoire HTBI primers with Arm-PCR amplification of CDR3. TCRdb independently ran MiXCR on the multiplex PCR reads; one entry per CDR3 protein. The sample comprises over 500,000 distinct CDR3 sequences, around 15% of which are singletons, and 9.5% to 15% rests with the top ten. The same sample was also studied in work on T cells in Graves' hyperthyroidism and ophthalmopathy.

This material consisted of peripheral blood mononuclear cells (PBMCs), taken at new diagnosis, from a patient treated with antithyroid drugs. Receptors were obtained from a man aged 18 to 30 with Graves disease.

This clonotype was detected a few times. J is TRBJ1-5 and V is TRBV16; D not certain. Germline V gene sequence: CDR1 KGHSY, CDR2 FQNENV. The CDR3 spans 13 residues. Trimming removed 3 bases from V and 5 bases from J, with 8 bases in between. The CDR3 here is CASSQGRHQPQHF. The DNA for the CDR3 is TGTGCCAGCAGCCAGGGTAGACATCAGCCCCAGCATTTT.

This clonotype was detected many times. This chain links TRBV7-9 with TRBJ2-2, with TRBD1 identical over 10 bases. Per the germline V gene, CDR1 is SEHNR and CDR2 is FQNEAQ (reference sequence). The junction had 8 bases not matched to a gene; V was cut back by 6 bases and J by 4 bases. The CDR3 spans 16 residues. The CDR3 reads CASSATGTGVTGELFF. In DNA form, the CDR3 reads TGTGCCAGCAGTGCGACCGGGACAGGGGTCACCGGGGAGCTGTTTTTT.

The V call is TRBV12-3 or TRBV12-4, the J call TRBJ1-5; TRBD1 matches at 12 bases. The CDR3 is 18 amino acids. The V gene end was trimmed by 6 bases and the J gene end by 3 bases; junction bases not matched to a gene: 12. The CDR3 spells CASRPGQGARNANQPQHF. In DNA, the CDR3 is TGTGCCAGCAGGCCGGGACAGGGGGCGCGAAATGCCAATCAGCCCCAGCATTTT.

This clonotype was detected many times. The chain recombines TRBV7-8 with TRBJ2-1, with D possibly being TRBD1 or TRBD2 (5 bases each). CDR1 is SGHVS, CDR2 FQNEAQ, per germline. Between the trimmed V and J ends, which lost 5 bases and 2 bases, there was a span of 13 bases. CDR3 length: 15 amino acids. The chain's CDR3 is CASSLRDVAYNEQFF. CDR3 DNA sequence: TGTGCCAGCAGCCTCCGGGACGTTGCCTACAATGAGCAGTTCTTC.

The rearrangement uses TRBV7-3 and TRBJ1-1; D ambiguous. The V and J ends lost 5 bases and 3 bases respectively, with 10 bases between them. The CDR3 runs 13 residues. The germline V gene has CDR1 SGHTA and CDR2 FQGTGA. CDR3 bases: TGTGCCAGCAGCCTTAACACTGACACTGAAGCTTTCTTT. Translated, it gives CASSLNTDTEAFF.

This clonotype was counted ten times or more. The CDR3, as DNA: TGCAGTGCTTTCCAGGACAAGAATCAGCCCCAGCATTTT. This sequence encodes CSAFQDKNQPQHF. This chain joins TRBV20-1 and TRBJ1-5; tentative D call: TRBD1 (5 bases). Trimming pared 5 bases from V and 4 bases from J, leaving 12 bases between. This CDR3 region has 13 residues. CDR1 is DFQATT, CDR2 SNEGSKA, per germline (reference sequence).

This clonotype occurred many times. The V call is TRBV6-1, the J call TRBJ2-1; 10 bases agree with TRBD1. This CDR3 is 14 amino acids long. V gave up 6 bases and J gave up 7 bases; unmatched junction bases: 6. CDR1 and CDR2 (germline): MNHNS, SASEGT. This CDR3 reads CASSHRDRGNEQFF. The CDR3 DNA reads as TGTGCCAGCAGCCACAGGGACAGGGGAAATGAGCAGTTCTTC.

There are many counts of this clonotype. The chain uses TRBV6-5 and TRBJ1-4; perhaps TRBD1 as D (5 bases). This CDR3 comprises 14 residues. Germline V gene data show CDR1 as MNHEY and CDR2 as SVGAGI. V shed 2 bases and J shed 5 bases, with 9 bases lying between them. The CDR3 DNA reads TGTGCCAGCAGTTACCCCGGGGGAAATGAAAAACTGTTTTTT. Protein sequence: CASSYPGGNEKLFF.

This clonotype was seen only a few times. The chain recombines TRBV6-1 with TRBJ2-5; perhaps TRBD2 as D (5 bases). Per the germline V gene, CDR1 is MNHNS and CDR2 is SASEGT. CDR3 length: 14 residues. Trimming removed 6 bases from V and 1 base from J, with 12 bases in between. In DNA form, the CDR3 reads TGTGCCAGCAGCTCGAGCGGAACCCAAGAGACCCAGTACTTC. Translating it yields CASSSSGTQETQYF.

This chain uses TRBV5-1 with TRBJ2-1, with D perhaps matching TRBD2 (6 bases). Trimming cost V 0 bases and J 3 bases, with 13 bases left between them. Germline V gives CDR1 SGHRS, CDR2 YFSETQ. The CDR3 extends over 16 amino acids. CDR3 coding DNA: TGCGCCAGCAGCTTGGTTAGCGGAGATTACTACAATGAGCAGTTCTTC. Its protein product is CASSLVSGDYYNEQFF.

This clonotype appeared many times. The CDR3 is CASSQVTGSTEAFF. CDR3 DNA sequence: TGTGCCAGCAGCCAAGTGACAGGGAGCACTGAAGCTTTCTTT. This rearrangement joins TRBV3-1 to TRBJ1-1; TRBD1 aligns across 7 bases. Per germline, CDR1 LGHDT and CDR2 YNNKEL (reference sequence). CDR3 length equals 14 residues. Trimming cost V 1 base and J 4 bases; bases outside gene matches: 3.

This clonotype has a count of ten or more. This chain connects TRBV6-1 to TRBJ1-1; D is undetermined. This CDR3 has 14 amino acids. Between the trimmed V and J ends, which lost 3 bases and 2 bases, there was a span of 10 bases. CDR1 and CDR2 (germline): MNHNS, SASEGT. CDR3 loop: CASSDVGTNTEAFF. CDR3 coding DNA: TGTGCCAGCAGTGACGTCGGCACTAACACTGAAGCTTTCTTT.

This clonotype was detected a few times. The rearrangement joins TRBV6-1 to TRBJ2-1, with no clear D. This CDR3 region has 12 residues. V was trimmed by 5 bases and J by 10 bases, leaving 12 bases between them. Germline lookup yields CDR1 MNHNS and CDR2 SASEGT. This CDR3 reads CASSQADSEQFF. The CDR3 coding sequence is TGTGCCAGCAGTCAGGCAGACTCCGAGCAGTTCTTC.

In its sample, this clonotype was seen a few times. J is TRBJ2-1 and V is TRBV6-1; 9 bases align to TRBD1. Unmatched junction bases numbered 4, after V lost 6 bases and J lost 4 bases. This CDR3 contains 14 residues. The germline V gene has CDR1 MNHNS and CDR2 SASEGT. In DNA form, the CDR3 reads TGTGCCAGCAGACAGGGGGCGCGTTACAATGAGCAGTTCTTC. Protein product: CASRQGARYNEQFF.

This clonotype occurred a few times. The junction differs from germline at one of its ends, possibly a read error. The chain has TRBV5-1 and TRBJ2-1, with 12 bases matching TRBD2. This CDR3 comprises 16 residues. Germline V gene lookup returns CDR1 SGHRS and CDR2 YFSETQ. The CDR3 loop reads CASSLTGTSGPREQFF. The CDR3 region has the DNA TGTGCCAGCAGCTTGACCGGGACTAGCGGGCCCCGGGAGCAGTTCTTC.

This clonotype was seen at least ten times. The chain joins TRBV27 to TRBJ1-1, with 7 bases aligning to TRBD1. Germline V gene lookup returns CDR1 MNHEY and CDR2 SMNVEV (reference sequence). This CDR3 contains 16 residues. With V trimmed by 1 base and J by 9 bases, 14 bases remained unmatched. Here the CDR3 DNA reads TGTGCCAGCAGTTTATTGGGTGTAGGGGGCGTTCATAAAGCTTTCTTT. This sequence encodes CASSLLGVGGVHKAFF.

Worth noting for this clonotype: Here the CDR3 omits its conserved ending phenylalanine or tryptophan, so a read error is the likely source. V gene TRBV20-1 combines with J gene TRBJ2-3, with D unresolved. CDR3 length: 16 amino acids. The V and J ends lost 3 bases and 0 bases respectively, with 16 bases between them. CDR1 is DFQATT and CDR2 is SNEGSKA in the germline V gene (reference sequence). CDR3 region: CSASSTFWGSTDTQYL. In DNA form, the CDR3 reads TGCAGTGCTAGTTCTACCTTTTGGGGTAGCACAGATACGCAGTATCTT.

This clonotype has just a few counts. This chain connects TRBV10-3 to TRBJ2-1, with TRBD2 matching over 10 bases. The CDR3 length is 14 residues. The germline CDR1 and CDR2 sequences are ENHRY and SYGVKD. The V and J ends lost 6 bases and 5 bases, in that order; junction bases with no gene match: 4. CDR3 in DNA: TGTGCCATCAGGGGTCTAGCGGGGGACAATGAGCAGTTCTTC. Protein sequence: CAIRGLAGDNEQFF.

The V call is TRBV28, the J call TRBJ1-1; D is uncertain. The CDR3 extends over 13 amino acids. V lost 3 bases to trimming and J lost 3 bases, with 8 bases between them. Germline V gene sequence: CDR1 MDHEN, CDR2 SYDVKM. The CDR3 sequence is CASSFGTHTEAFF. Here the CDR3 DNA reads TGTGCCAGCAGTTTCGGTACCCACACTGAAGCTTTCTTT.

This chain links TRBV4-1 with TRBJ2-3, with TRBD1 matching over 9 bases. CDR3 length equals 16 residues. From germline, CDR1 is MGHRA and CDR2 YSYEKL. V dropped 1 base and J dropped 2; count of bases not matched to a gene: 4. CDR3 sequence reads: CASSQVRTGATDTQYF. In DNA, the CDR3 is TGCGCCAGCAGCCAAGTGCGGACAGGGGCCACAGATACGCAGTATTTT.

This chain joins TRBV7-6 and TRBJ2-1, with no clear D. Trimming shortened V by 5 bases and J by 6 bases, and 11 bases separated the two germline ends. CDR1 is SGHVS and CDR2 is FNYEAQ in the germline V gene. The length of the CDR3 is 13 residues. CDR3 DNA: TGTGCCAGCAGCCCTGTCCTGGGCAATGAGCAGTTCTTC. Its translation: CASSPVLGNEQFF.

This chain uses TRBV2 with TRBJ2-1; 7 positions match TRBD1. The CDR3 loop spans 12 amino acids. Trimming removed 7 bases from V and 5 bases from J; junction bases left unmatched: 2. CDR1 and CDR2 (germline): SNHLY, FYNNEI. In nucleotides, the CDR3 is TGTGCCAGCATGGGACAGAACAATGAGCAGTTCTTC. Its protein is CASMGQNNEQFF.

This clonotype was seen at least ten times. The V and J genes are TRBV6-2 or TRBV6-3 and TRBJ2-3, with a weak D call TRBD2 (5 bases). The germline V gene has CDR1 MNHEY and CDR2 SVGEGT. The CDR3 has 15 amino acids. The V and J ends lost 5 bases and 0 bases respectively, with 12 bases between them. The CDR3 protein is CASSTLALSTDTQYF. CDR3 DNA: TGTGCCAGCAGTACCCTAGCTCTTAGCACAGATACGCAGTATTTT.

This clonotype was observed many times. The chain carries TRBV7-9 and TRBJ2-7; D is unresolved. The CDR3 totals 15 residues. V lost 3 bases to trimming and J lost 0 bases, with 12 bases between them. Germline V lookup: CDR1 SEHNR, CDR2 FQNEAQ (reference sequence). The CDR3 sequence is CASSLGSTYSYEQYF. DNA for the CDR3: TGTGCCAGCAGCTTGGGGTCAACTTACTCCTACGAGCAGTACTTC.

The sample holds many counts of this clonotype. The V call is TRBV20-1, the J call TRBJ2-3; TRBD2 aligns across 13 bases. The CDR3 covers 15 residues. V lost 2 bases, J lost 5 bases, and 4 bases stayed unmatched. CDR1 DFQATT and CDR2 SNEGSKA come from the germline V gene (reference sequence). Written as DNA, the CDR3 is TGCAGTGCTAGACCCGGACTAGCGGGAGTAGATACGCAGTATTTT. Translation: CSARPGLAGVDTQYF.

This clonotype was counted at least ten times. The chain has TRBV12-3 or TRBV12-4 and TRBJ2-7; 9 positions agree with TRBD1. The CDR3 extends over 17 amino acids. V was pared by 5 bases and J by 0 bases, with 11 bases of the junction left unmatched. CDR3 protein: CASSRRTGVLSSYEQYF. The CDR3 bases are TGTGCCAGCAGTCGTAGGACAGGGGTGCTAAGCTCCTACGAGCAGTACTTC.

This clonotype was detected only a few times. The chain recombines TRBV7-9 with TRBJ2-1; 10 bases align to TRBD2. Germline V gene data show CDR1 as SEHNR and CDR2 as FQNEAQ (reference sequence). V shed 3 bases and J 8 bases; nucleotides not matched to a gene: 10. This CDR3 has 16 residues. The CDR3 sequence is CASSFFLSSGRDEQFF. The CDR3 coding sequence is TGTGCCAGCAGCTTTTTTCTCTCAAGCGGGAGGGATGAGCAGTTCTTC. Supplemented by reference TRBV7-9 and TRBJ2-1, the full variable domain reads DTGVSQNPRHKITKRGQNVTFRCDPISEHNRLYWYRQTLGQGPEFLTYFQNEAQLEKSRLLSDRFSAERPKGSFSTLEIQRTEQGDSAMYLCASSFFLSSGRDEQFFGPGTRLTVL.

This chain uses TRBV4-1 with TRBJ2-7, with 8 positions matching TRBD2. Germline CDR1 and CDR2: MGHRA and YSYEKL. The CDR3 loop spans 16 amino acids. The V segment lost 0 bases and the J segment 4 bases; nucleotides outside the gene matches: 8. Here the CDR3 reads CASSQDPGLVWYEQYF. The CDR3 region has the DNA TGCGCCAGCAGCCAAGATCCGGGACTAGTGTGGTACGAGCAGTACTTC.

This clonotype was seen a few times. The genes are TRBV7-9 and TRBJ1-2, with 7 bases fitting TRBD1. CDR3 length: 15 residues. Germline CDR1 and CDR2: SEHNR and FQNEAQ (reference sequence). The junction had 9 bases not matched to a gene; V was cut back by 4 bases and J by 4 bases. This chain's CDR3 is CASSSPVWDSYGYTF. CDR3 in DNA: TGTGCCAGCAGCTCTCCCGTGTGGGACAGCTATGGCTACACCTTC.

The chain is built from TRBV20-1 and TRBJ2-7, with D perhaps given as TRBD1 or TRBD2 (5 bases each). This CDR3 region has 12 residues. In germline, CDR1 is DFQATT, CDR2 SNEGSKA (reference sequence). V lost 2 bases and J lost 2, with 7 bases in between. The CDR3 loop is CSARQGPYEQYF. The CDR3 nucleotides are TGCAGTGCTAGACAGGGACCCTACGAGCAGTACTTC.

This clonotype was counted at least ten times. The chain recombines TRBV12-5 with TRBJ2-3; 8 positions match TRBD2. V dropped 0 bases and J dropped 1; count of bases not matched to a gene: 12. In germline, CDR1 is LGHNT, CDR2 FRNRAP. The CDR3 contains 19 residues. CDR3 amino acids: CASGLVLAGGPNRTDTQYF. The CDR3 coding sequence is TGTGCTAGTGGTTTGGTACTCGCGGGAGGTCCCAACCGCACAGATACGCAGTATTTT.

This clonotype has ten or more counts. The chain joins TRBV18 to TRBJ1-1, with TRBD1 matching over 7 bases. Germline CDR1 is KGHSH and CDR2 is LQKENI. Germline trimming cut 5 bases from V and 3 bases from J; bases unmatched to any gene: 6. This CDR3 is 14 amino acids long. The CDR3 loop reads CASSSTGLDTEAFF. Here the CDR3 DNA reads TGTGCCAGCTCATCGACAGGGTTGGACACTGAAGCTTTCTTT.